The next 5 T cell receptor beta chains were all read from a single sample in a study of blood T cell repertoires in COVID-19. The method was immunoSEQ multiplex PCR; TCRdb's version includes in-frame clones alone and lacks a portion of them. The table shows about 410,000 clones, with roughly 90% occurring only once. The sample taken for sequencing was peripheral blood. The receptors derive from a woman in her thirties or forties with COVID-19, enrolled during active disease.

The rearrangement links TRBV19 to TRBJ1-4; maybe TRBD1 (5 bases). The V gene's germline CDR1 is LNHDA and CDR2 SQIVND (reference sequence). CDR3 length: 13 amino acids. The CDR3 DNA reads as TGTTCATCTAGGGGCGGAAATAATGAAAAACTGTTTTTT. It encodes CSSRGGNNEKLFF.

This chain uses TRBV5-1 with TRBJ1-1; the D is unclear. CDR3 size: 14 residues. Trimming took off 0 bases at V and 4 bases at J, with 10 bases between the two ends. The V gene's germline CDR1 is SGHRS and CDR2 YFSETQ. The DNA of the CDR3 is TGCGCCAGCAGCTTGGCCCTAGCAGGCACTGAAGCTTTCTTT. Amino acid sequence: CASSLALAGTEAFF.

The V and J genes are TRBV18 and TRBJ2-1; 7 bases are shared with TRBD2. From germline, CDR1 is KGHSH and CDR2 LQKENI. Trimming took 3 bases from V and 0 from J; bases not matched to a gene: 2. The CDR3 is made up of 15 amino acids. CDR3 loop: CASSPGRNSYNEQFF. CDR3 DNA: TGTGCCAGCTCACCCGGGAGGAACTCCTACAATGAGCAGTTCTTC.

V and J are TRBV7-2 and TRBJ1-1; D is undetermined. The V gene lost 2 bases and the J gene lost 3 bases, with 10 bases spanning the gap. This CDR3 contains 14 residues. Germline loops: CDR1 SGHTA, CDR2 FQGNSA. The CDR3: CASSLYVGYTEAFF. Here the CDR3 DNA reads TGTGCCAGCAGCTTATACGTGGGCTACACTGAAGCTTTCTTT.

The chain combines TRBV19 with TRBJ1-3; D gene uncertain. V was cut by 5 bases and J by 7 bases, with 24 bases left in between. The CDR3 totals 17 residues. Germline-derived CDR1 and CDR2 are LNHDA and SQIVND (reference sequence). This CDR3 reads CASSEAIGRRGRNTIYF. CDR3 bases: TGTGCCAGTAGTGAAGCGATCGGAAGACGGGGTCGTAACACCATATATTTT.